This T cell receptor beta chain is drawn from a study of shared clonotypes between healthy human individuals. Only Caucasian adults living in Nashville, Tennessee made up the donor group. Each sorted subset replicate got 200 ng genomic DNA, tens of thousands of genomes. The table came from immunoSEQ multiplex PCR; TCRdb's copy has only in-frame clones and leaves some out. Of about 360,000 clones detected, roughly 70% appear once; the ten largest clones hold about 10%. In this sample, this clone turned up once. Its antigen is currently unknown. Study-wide results and caveats: Four donors shared about 5% of their naive CD4 clonotypes. An expected dependence of interdonor clonotype sharing on sequencing depth was noted.

The sequencing sample was made of memory CD4+ T cells sorted from blood. The subset is: CD45RA-negative fraction. The source is a man in his thirties or forties in good health.

CDR3 sequence reads: CASNNGVTVGEKLFF. DNA for the CDR3: TGCGCCAGCAACAACGGGGTTACAGTAGGGGAAAAACTGTTTTTT. The chain links TRBV5-1 to TRBJ1-4; D unresolved. Germline V gives CDR1 SGHRS, CDR2 YFSETQ. Trimming removed 6 bases from V and 8 bases from J, with 20 bases in between. The length of the CDR3 is 15 residues.